The source of this T cell receptor beta chain is a study of Ad26.COV2.S vaccination and SARS-CoV-2 variants. Treatment noted: 15 to 20 received Ad26.COV2.S at low or high dose, single or two shots; several received placebo; per-sample allocation not given. Samples analyzed were those drawn on day 63 after the first vaccine or placebo injection. From germline, CDR1 is MNHNY and CDR2 SVGAGI (reference sequence). V lost 7 bases and J lost 2; bases outside the gene matches: 11. The CDR3 covers 15 residues. This table comes from immunoSEQ multiplex PCR, and its TCRdb copy is limited to in-frame clones, with some not included. This table has a few hundred thousand clones, approximately 83% appearing once.

This sequence joins TRBV6-6 and TRBJ2-7; TRBD1 agrees at 7 bases. The source material was peripheral blood, sampled in a trial of Ad26.COV2.S vaccine versus placebo. The TCR was taken from a person aged 18-60 years who received the Ad26.COV2.S COVID-19 vaccine or a placebo. CDR3 bases: TGTGCCAGCAACGAACTCGGGACAGCTACCTACGAGCAGTACTTC. It translates to CASNELGTATYEQYF.